This TCR beta chain comes out of a study of cytomegalovirus exposure and HLA in healthy donors. Overall study findings and caveats: Reports indicated that the classifier achieved high specificity and sensitivity in diagnosing cytomegalovirus status. Confirmation in vitro established that a few CMV-associated chains were specific for CMV antigens.

V lost 8 bases, J lost 3 bases, and 8 bases stayed unmatched. This CDR3 spans 15 amino acids. Germline loops: CDR1 SGHNT, CDR2 YYREEE (reference sequence). Repertoires were generated with immunoSEQ multiplex PCR, while TCRdb's copy carries only in-frame clones and drops some. The sample lists approximately 240,000 clones; about 93% were seen once. A remark on this clone: Its antigen is as yet unknown.

The chain combines TRBV5-4 with TRBJ2-3; TRBD2 matches at 11 bases. Sequencing used PBMCs. This sequence originates from a woman between 18 and 30 years old in good health and CMV-seronegative. CDR3 DNA: TGTGCCAGTTACCCCGTAGCGGGAGGGACAGATACGCAGTATTTT. Translating gives CASYPVAGGTDTQYF.